The rows below give T cell receptor beta chains drawn from one sample of a study of T cell responses to AZD1222 COVID-19 vaccine. Generated by immunoSEQ multiplex PCR, the TCRdb table keeps only in-frame clones and is missing some. The sample consists of 180,000 or so clones, about 90% of them appearing once. The sample here was peripheral blood, taken 28 days after the second AZD1222 dose. These receptors all stem from an adult who received the AZD1222 COVID-19 vaccine. Both conserved end residues are part of each CDR3. Each record gives: D gene, V gene, J gene, clone size, CDR3 DNA, CDR3 protein. The D gene is left open where the match is weak. Size is omitted from some rows. Given values are once, few, many or a class for expanded clones.

D: .; V: TRBV4-3; J: TRBJ2-1; size: .; DNA: TGCGCCAGCAGCCCGGGACCGAACAATGAGCAGTTCTTC; CDR3: CASSPGPNNEQFF
D: .; V: TRBV6-5; J: TRBJ1-1; size: .; DNA: TGTGCCGTAAAGGGGGGAGAGTGGACTGAAGCTTTCTTT; CDR3: CAVKGGEWTEAFF
D: .; V: TRBV7-2; J: TRBJ2-1; size: .; DNA: TGTGCCAGCACTTCTACAGAGGGGGTCTACAATGAGCAGTTCTTC; CDR3: CASTSTEGVYNEQFF
D: .; V: TRBV27; J: TRBJ2-7; size: .; DNA: TGTGCCAGCAGTTTAGAGGGAGGGGGATTTTACGAGCAGTACTTC; CDR3: CASSLEGGGFYEQYF
D: .; V: TRBV6-7; J: TRBJ2-7; size: .; DNA: TGTGCCAGCAGTTACCCCAGACCGGTTCTTACCTACGAGCAGTACTTC; CDR3: CASSYPRPVLTYEQYF
D: .; V: TRBV6-1; J: TRBJ1-1; size: .; DNA: TGTGCCAGCAGTGAATTTATTCTAGGGACTGAAGCTTTCTTT; CDR3: CASSEFILGTEAFF
D: .; V: TRBV7-2; J: TRBJ1-2; size: .; DNA: TGTGCCAGCAGTTCTGCGGAGTGGGAATATGGCTACACCTTC; CDR3: CASSSAEWEYGYTF
D: .; V: TRBV13; J: TRBJ1-1; size: few; DNA: TGTGCCAGCACCTCAAGCACGGGGGGTACTGAAGCTTTCTTT; CDR3: CASTSSTGGTEAFF
D: .; V: TRBV28; J: TRBJ2-5; size: .; DNA: TGTGCCAGCAGTTTGTCCCTGGTGGGGTCCGGGGAGACCCAGTACTTC; CDR3: CASSLSLVGSGETQYF
D: .; V: TRBV6-5; J: TRBJ1-2; size: .; DNA: TGTGCCAGCAACCCAGGACAGAGAGACTATGGCTACACCTTC; CDR3: CASNPGQRDYGYTF
D: .; V: TRBV21-1; J: TRBJ2-4; size: .; DNA: TGTGCCAGCAGCAAAACCCTTGTTACGGAACTAGCCAAAAACATTCAGTACTTC; CDR3: CASSKTLVTELAKNIQYF
D: TRBD1; V: TRBV7-2; J: TRBJ2-1; size: .; DNA: TGTGCCAGCAGCGGGGGGACAGGACTTAGAAGTGAGCAGTTCTTC; CDR3: CASSGGTGLRSEQFF
D: .; V: TRBV11-2; J: TRBJ2-3; size: few; DNA: TGTGCCAGCAGCTTACAGGGTAACCCAGATACGCAGTATTTT; CDR3: CASSLQGNPDTQYF
D: .; V: TRBV7-9; J: TRBJ1-3; size: .; DNA: TGTGCCAGCAGCCCTAGGTACTTTGAGAACTCTGGAAACACCATATATTTT; CDR3: CASSPRYFENSGNTIYF
D: .; V: TRBV27; J: TRBJ1-5; size: .; DNA: TGTGCCTCCGGAGACGGAAGCAATCAGCCCCAGCATTTT; CDR3: CASGDGSNQPQHF
D: TRBD2; V: TRBV19; J: TRBJ2-3; size: .; DNA: TGTGCCACCGGGGTAGGGACTAGCGGGTTTACTAGCACAGATACGCAGTATTTT; CDR3: CATGVGTSGFTSTDTQYF
D: .; V: TRBV2; J: TRBJ1-5; size: .; DNA: TGTGCCAGCAGTGGGGACATCGGCCTGCCCCAGCATTTT; CDR3: CASSGDIGLPQHF
D: .; V: TRBV12-3/TRBV12-4; J: TRBJ1-5; size: .; DNA: TGTGCCAGCAGTTCGGAACACAATCAGCCCCAGCATTTT; CDR3: CASSSEHNQPQHF
D: .; V: TRBV7-9; J: TRBJ2-7; size: .; DNA: TGTGCCAGCAGTCTACGGACAGAAACATCCTACGAGCAGTACTTC; CDR3: CASSLRTETSYEQYF
D: .; V: TRBV5-1; J: TRBJ1-2; size: .; DNA: TGCGCCAGCAGCCCTGACGGTCCTGGAGGCTACACCTTC; CDR3: CASSPDGPGGYTF
D: TRBD2; V: TRBV2; J: TRBJ2-3; size: .; DNA: TGTGCCAGCAGGGCTAGCGGGAGCCGAAGAGATACGCAGTATTTT; CDR3: CASRASGSRRDTQYF
D: .; V: TRBV6-6; J: TRBJ1-4; size: .; DNA: TGTGCCAGCAGAACCGAAGCAACTAATGAAAAACTGTTTTTT; CDR3: CASRTEATNEKLFF
D: TRBD1; V: TRBV19; J: TRBJ1-5; size: .; DNA: TGTGCCAGCGTCCCGGGACAGGGGGCCTGGGGGCCCCAGCATTTT; CDR3: CASVPGQGAWGPQHF
D: TRBD1; V: TRBV30; J: TRBJ1-6; size: .; DNA: TGTGCCTGGAGTTTAACAGGGGATTCACCCCTCCACTTT; CDR3: CAWSLTGDSPLHF
D: .; V: TRBV6-5; J: TRBJ1-2; size: .; DNA: TGTGCCAGCAGACTTGACCCAGGGTCTAACTATGGCTACACCTTC; CDR3: CASRLDPGSNYGYTF
D: TRBD2; V: TRBV14; J: TRBJ2-1; size: .; DNA: TGTGCCAGCAGCCAAGAACGACTAGCTCTGTACAATGAGCAGTTCTTC; CDR3: CASSQERLALYNEQFF
D: .; V: TRBV28; J: TRBJ1-1; size: .; DNA: TGTGCCAGCAGTTCCCCGAGACACCCTTTGAGCACTGAAGCTTTCTTT; CDR3: CASSSPRHPLSTEAFF
D: .; V: TRBV29-1; J: TRBJ2-2; size: .; DNA: TGCAGCGTTGAGGGTCTTGCCGGGGAGCTGTTTTTT; CDR3: CSVEGLAGELFF
D: .; V: TRBV7-3; J: TRBJ2-1; size: .; DNA: TGTGCCAGCAGCCCCCGGGAGCGTTACCACAATGAGCAGTTCTTC; CDR3: CASSPRERYHNEQFF